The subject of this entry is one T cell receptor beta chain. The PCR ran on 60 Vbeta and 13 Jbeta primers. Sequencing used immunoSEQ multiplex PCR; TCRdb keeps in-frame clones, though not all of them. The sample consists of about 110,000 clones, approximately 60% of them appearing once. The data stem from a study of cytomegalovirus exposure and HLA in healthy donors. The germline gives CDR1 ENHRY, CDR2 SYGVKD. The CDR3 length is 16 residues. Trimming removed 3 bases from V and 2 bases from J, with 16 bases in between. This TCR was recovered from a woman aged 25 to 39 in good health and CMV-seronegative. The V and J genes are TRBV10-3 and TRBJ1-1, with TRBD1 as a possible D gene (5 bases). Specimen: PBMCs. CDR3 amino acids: CAISDSGGDLNTEAFF. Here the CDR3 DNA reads TGTGCCATCAGTGATTCTGGGGGGGACCTAAACACTGAAGCTTTCTTT.